The TCR beta chain under discussion was sequenced for a study of shared clonotypes between healthy human individuals. Regarding the study as a whole: The expectation was that sequencing depth would affect clonotype sharing among donors.

Profiled with immunoSEQ multiplex PCR; TCRdb holds only in-frame clones, not every one. The sample has under 2,000,000 clones; 85% to 95% are singletons. V dropped 8 bases and J dropped 0; count of bases not matched to a gene: 10. CDR3 length equals 16 residues. CDR1 is MRHNA, CDR2 SNTAGT, per germline. To note about this clone: Its antigen is as yet unknown.

CD45RO-negative, CCR7-selected cells formed the naive CD8 fraction, which excluded terminally differentiated effector memory CD45RA+ cells. The sequence came from a young man in good health. V and J are TRBV6-4 and TRBJ1-5, with TRBD1 matching 7 bases. Specimen: naive CD8+ T cells sorted from blood. DNA for the CDR3: TGTGCCAGCCGAAGACAGGGCGGTTATAGCAATCAGCCCCAGCATTTT. It encodes CASRRQGGYSNQPQHF.